This record concerns one T cell receptor (beta chain) sequence. As yet, its antigen is unknown. These data come from a study of cytomegalovirus exposure and HLA in healthy donors. Study conclusions and caveats: A later analysis found most CMV-associated TCR beta chains apparently HLA-restricted. A later analysis by the authors found several of the most significant clusters apparently linked to common viral pathogens.

Primers: 60 Vbeta forward and 13 Jbeta reverse. TCRdb's table, derived via immunoSEQ multiplex PCR, lists solely in-frame clones and lacks some. The table lists about 140,000 clones, more than 70% of them singletons. CDR3 length: 14 residues. From germline, CDR1 is ENHRY and CDR2 SYGVKD. V lost 4 bases to trimming and J lost 5 bases, with 13 bases between them. The chain recombines TRBV10-3 with TRBJ2-3; perhaps TRBD1 as D (6 bases). The TCR sequence derives from a woman in her forties or fifties in good health and CMV-seronegative. The sample comprised PBMCs. The CDR3 bases are TGTGCCATCAGTGGTGCAGGGGATGGAGATACGCAGTATTTT. Amino acids: CAISGAGDGDTQYF.